This T cell receptor beta chain stems from a study of blood T cell repertoires in COVID-19. Across the study: From the United States, Italy and Spain came samples of acute and convalescent COVID-19.

The CDR3 spans 18 residues. Germline V lookup: CDR1 SGHTA, CDR2 FQGNSA. Trimming pared 5 bases from V and 4 bases from J, leaving 26 bases between. Profiling relied on immunoSEQ multiplex PCR, and the TCRdb table lists in-frame clones only, not all of them. The sample includes a few hundred thousand clones, about 85% seen only once; the top ten take more than 1.5%. Specimen: peripheral blood. V is TRBV7-2 and J is TRBJ1-2; D might be TRBD1 (6 bases). The TCR originated in a young man who had recovered from COVID-19. The CDR3 DNA reads TGTGCCAGCAGCCTAAACGGGGGGGTCAGGGGCTCGGGCTATGGCTACACCTTC. It encodes CASSLNGGVRGSGYGYTF.